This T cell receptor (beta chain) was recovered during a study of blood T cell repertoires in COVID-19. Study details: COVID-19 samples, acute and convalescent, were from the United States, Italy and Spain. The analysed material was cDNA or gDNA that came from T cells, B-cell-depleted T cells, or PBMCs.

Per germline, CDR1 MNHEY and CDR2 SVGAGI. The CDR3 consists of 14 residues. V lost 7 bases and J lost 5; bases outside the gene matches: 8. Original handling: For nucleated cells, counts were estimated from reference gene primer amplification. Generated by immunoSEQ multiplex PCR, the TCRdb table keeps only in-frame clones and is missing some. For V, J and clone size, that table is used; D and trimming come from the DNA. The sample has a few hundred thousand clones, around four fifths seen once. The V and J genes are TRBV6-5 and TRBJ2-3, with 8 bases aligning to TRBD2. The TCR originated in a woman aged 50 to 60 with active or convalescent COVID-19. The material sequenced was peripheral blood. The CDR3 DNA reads TGTGCCAGCAAAAGCGGGAGAGTTTTAGATACGCAGTATTTT. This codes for CASKSGRVLDTQYF.